One and the same sample provided the 2 T cell receptor beta chains below, sequenced in a study of long-term antiretroviral therapy in people with HIV. Sequencing relied on immunoSEQ assay v3.0, run at survey level. Sequencing was performed with immunoSEQ multiplex PCR; in TCRdb, only in-frame clones are kept and a portion is missing. The sample yields about 7,100 clones, 65% to 85% seen once. Here the sequenced sample was unsorted PBMCs, taken 1.1 years after starting antiretroviral therapy. These receptors came from a man aged 35 to 55 with HIV.

The chain carries TRBV5-1 and TRBJ2-2; TRBD2 might be the D (6 bases). Germline V gene data show CDR1 as SGHRS and CDR2 as YFSETQ. The CDR3 runs to 15 residues. Between the trimmed V and J ends, which lost 0 bases and 5 bases, there was a span of 11 bases. The CDR3 loop reads CASSLGGTQTGELFF. The CDR3 DNA is TGCGCCAGCAGCTTGGGAGGGACTCAGACCGGGGAGCTGTTTTTT.

The rearrangement links TRBV7-9 to TRBJ2-7, with 8 bases fitting TRBD1. The CDR3 is 14 residues long. With 3 bases clipped from V and 7 bases from J, the junction kept 8 bases outside the gene matches. Germline V gives CDR1 SEHNR, CDR2 FQNEAQ (reference sequence). The CDR3, as DNA: TGTGCCAGCAGCTTGACAGGGGATTTCGGGGAGCAGTACTTC. Protein sequence: CASSLTGDFGEQYF.